The entry below describes one T cell receptor beta chain. In the study's own analysis: Reference gene primer amplification gave estimated nucleated cell counts. Using immunoSEQ multiplex PCR, the repertoire was profiled, and TCRdb retains in-frame clones only, with some absent. Clonal size and the V and J genes are those of that table, whereas D and trimming came from the DNA. Here the sample spans some 140,000 clones, roughly 83% being singletons. CDR1 and CDR2 from the germline V gene are MNHEY and SVGAGI. V lost 4 bases and J lost 4, with 13 bases in between. This CDR3 region has 15 residues. The sample originates from a study of blood T cell repertoires in COVID-19. Overall study: Samples taken during acute and convalescent COVID-19 were collected in the United States, Italy and Spain.

The TCR originated in a woman aged 60-75 years with acute or convalescent COVID-19. The chain joins TRBV6-5 to TRBJ1-4; D is ambiguous. The sequencing input was peripheral blood. CDR3 region: CASSSTERRNEKLFF. The CDR3 DNA reads as TGTGCCAGCAGTTCCACCGAGAGGCGTAATGAAAAACTGTTTTTT.